One T cell receptor (beta chain) is described in this entry. The data were produced by immunoSEQ multiplex PCR, yet TCRdb's version contains in-frame clones alone and is incomplete. The sample shows approximately 150,000 clones, 80% to 90% of them seen only once. This entry belongs to a study of radiation and T cells in renal cell carcinoma. Trimming cost V 4 bases and J 7 bases; bases outside gene matches: 8. Germline V gives CDR1 SGDLS, CDR2 YYNGEE. CDR3 length equals 15 residues. Time point reported: blood 4 weeks post-SBRT, at nephrectomy. Treatment described: 15 Gy SBRT to primary tumor, nephrectomy 4 weeks later.

The input for sequencing was blood, taken from a patient whose treatment included radiotherapy and nephrectomy. This chain uses TRBV9 with TRBJ1-4; 9 nucleotides agree with TRBD1. This TCR came from a woman in her forties or fifties with renal cell carcinoma. CDR3 in amino acids: CASSPGTGSSEKLFF. CDR3 DNA sequence: TGTGCCAGCAGCCCCGGGACAGGGAGCAGTGAAAAACTGTTTTTT.